The subject of this entry is one TCR beta chain. These data are taken from a study of blood T cell repertoires in COVID-19. On the study more broadly: Spain, Italy and the United States supplied samples that represented acute and convalescent COVID-19. T cells, B-cell-depleted T cells, or PBMCs supplied cDNA or gDNA.

Individuals aged about 18 to 100 years were recruited from approximately 22 US areas. Generated by immunoSEQ multiplex PCR, the TCRdb table keeps only in-frame clones and is missing some. The sample consists of more than 300,000 clones, approximately 91% of them appearing once. Germline V gene data show CDR1 as SGHVS and CDR2 as FNYEAQ. This CDR3 comprises 16 residues. Trimming pared 5 bases from V and 5 bases from J, leaving 21 bases between. This TCR was sampled from a woman aged 25 to 39 who had been exposed to COVID-19. Sequencing was done on a sample of PBMCs or T cells enriched from blood (not recorded which). V and J are TRBV7-6 and TRBJ2-5, with D possibly being TRBD1 (6 bases). The CDR3 is CASSKGVGRPGETQYF. As DNA, the CDR3 is TGTGCCAGCAGCAAGGGGGTTGGCCGGCCGGGGGAGACCCAGTACTTC.